Following are 23 T cell receptor beta chains from one sample sequenced in a study of blood T cell repertoires in COVID-19. Produced via immunoSEQ multiplex PCR; TCRdb's table is partial and in-frame only. The sample carries 60,000 to 65,000 clones, roughly 90% recorded once. The sequencing input was peripheral blood. The receptor set was obtained from a woman of 80 years or more with active COVID-19.

The rearrangement uses TRBV19 and TRBJ2-3; a possible D gene is TRBD2 (6 bases). V was pared by 7 bases and J by 3 bases, with 11 bases between. This CDR3 has 13 residues. Germline CDR1 reads LNHDA; CDR2 reads SQIVND (reference sequence). Here the CDR3 DNA reads TGTGCCAGTAACGGGGGAGTGACAGATACGCAGTATTTT. Protein: CASNGGVTDTQYF.

The chain recombines TRBV7-9 with TRBJ2-7; no clear D gene. This CDR3 has 13 residues. Trimming removed 5 bases from V and 2 bases from J, with 10 bases in between. The V gene's germline CDR1 is SEHNR and CDR2 FQNEAQ (reference sequence). The CDR3 nucleotides read TGTGCCAGCAGCCCCGGTCACCCCTACGAGCAGTACTTC. Translated: CASSPGHPYEQYF.

The CDR3 bases are TGTGCCAGCAGTTTTGGGACTAGCGGGCCCACAGATACGCAGTATTTT. Encoded protein: CASSFGTSGPTDTQYF. This rearrangement joins TRBV5-4 to TRBJ2-3; 12 nucleotides match TRBD2. Per germline, CDR1 SGHNT and CDR2 YYREEE (reference sequence). V was clipped by 5 bases and J by 2 bases; unmatched bases: 6. The CDR3 extends over 16 amino acids.

The chain has TRBV28 and TRBJ2-1; the D gene is possibly TRBD1 (6 bases). V lost 2 bases and J 5 bases, leaving 13 bases between the germline ends. Germline assignment: CDR1 MDHEN and CDR2 SYDVKM. This CDR3 spans 15 amino acids. The CDR3 nucleotides read TGTGCCAGCAGTTTAGGCGGACAGTGGAACAATGAGCAGTTCTTC. Amino acid sequence: CASSLGGQWNNEQFF. Full variable domain (remainder filled in from reference TRBV28 and TRBJ2-1): DVKVTQSSRYLVKRTGEKVFLECVQDMDHENMFWYRQDPGLGLRLIYFSYDVKMKEKGDIPEGYSVSREKKERFSLILESASTNQTSMYLCASSLGGQWNNEQFFGPGTRLTVL.

The V gene is TRBV7-8, the J gene TRBJ1-5, with 8 bases fitting TRBD1. This CDR3 comprises 15 residues. Germline V gene sequence: CDR1 SGHVS, CDR2 FQNEAQ. Trimming took 5 bases from V and 10 from J; bases not matched to a gene: 13. The CDR3 loop reads CASSQSSDRAGPQHF. CDR3 nucleotides: TGTGCCAGCAGCCAATCATCGGACAGGGCTGGTCCCCAGCATTTT.

This chain uses TRBV7-6 with TRBJ2-7; maybe TRBD1 (6 bases). Germline CDR1 reads SGHVS; CDR2 reads FNYEAQ. V lost 2 bases and J lost 3, with 11 bases in between. The CDR3 contains 14 residues. The CDR3 DNA reads as TGTGCCAGCAGCTTAATCACAGGGAACTACGAGCAGTACTTC. Translated: CASSLITGNYEQYF.

V and J are TRBV28 and TRBJ2-7, with no clear D. V was clipped by 5 bases and J by 4 bases, with 9 bases between them. This CDR3 is built from 12 residues. The germline CDR1 and CDR2 sequences are MDHEN and SYDVKM. The CDR3: CASSLTPYEQYF. CDR3 bases: TGTGCCAGCAGTCTGACTCCTTACGAGCAGTACTTC. The full variable domain, with the rest looked up from reference TRBV28 and TRBJ2-7, is DVKVTQSSRYLVKRTGEKVFLECVQDMDHENMFWYRQDPGLGLRLIYFSYDVKMKEKGDIPEGYSVSREKKERFSLILESASTNQTSMYLCASSLTPYEQYFGPGTRLTVT.

The genes are TRBV29-1 and TRBJ1-5; D possibly corresponds to TRBD1 (5 bases). Trimming stripped 4 bases from V and 10 bases from J, with 17 bases between. The CDR3 contains 13 residues. CDR1 is SQVTM, CDR2 ANQGSEA, per germline. CDR3 protein: CSVAAAVQGPQHF. CDR3 nucleotide sequence: TGCAGCGTTGCGGCGGCAGTTCAGGGACCCCAGCATTTT.

This clone showed up just a few times. The J gene is TRBJ2-6, the V gene TRBV27; TRBD1 is a possible D gene (5 bases). Per the germline V gene, CDR1 is MNHEY and CDR2 is SMNVEV (reference sequence). The ends were cut back, 4 bases at V and 2 bases at J, with 6 bases in the middle. The CDR3 sequence is 14 residues long. The CDR3 region has the DNA TGTGCCAGCAGTTGGGGCGCTGGGGCCAACGTCCTGACTTTC. Its protein is CASSWGAGANVLTF.

The CDR3 DNA reads TGTGCCAGTAGTATAGGGGACAGGAACACTGAAGCTTTCTTT. Amino acid sequence: CASSIGDRNTEAFF. This chain connects TRBV19 to TRBJ1-1; 7 bases are shared with TRBD1. The CDR3 runs 14 residues. CDR1 LNHDA and CDR2 SQIVND come from the germline V gene (reference sequence). Trimming cost V 1 base and J 1 base; bases outside gene matches: 0.

J is TRBJ2-1 and V is TRBV4-1; 8 bases map to TRBD2. Germline lookup yields CDR1 MGHRA and CDR2 YSYEKL. Unmatched junction bases numbered 4, after V lost 0 bases and J lost 3 bases. The CDR3 sequence is 16 residues long. CDR3 sequence: CASSQESGSIYNEQFF. CDR3 DNA sequence: TGCGCCAGCAGCCAAGAAAGCGGGAGTATCTACAATGAGCAGTTCTTC.

The rearrangement uses TRBV5-1 and TRBJ2-2, with TRBD2 identical over 7 bases. V lost 4 bases to trimming and J lost 1 base; unmatched junction nucleotides: 7. The CDR3 is 16 amino acids. Germline lookup yields CDR1 SGHRS and CDR2 YFSETQ. CDR3 sequence: CASSRLGGLNTGELFF. In nucleotides, the CDR3 is TGCGCCAGCAGCAGGCTCGGGGGGTTGAACACCGGGGAGCTGTTTTTT.

This chain joins TRBV29-1 and TRBJ2-5; TRBD2 matches at 8 bases. Germline CDR1 is SQVTM and CDR2 is ANQGSEA. J lost 4 bases, V lost 6 bases, and 16 bases had no gene match. This CDR3 is 16 amino acids long. CDR3 sequence (DNA): TGCAGCGTGCGGGTCCCACGGGGGGGTTGGTTAGAGACCCAGTACTTC. This gives the protein CSVRVPRGGWLETQYF.

This chain connects TRBV11-2 to TRBJ2-1, with a weak D call TRBD2 (6 bases). This CDR3 spans 16 amino acids. Germline assignment: CDR1 SGHAT and CDR2 FQNNGV. Trimming left V 1 base short and J 4 bases short, with 14 bases between. The DNA of the CDR3 is TGTGCCAGCAGCTTAGCGACTAGTCAGGCTTACAATGAGCAGTTCTTC. Translating gives CASSLATSQAYNEQFF.

The CDR3 DNA follows: TGTGCCAGCGGTGGGGCTAGCGGGAGTAGGACCTACAATGAGCAGTTCTTC. Residues: CASGGASGSRTYNEQFF. This rearrangement joins TRBV28 to TRBJ2-1; 10 bases line up with TRBD2. This CDR3 contains 17 residues. With V trimmed by 8 bases and J by 2 bases, 12 bases remained unmatched. Per the germline V gene, CDR1 is MDHEN and CDR2 is SYDVKM.

The chain recombines TRBV28 with TRBJ1-2; tentative D call: TRBD1 (6 bases). The CDR3 length is 15 residues. Germline lookup yields CDR1 MDHEN and CDR2 SYDVKM. Trimming stripped 6 bases from V and 3 bases from J, with 17 bases between. The CDR3 region is CASRPPAGADYGYTF. The CDR3 nucleotides are TGTGCCAGCAGACCCCCGGCAGGGGCAGACTATGGCTACACCTTC.

The chain couples TRBV11-3 to TRBJ2-7, with 8 bases that match TRBD2. This CDR3 is 15 amino acids long. Trimming took 8 bases from V and 4 from J; bases not matched to a gene: 13. Germline V gene sequence: CDR1 SGHNT, CDR2 YENEEA. This CDR3 is CASATRGSGTYEQYF. As DNA, the CDR3 is TGTGCCAGCGCGACTCGGGGTAGCGGGACGTACGAGCAGTACTTC.

Note on this clone: One junction end disagrees with the germline gene, perhaps due to a read error. The gene calls are TRBV28 and TRBJ2-1; 12 bases match TRBD2. The CDR3 consists of 16 residues. Germline CDR1 reads MDHEN; CDR2 reads SYDVKM. CDR3 in amino acids: CASSPPLAGGYSEQFF. The CDR3 DNA reads TGTGCCAGCAGTCCACCCCTAGCGGGAGGGTACAGTGAGCAGTTCTTC.

The gene calls are TRBV18 and TRBJ2-3, with 11 bases aligning to TRBD2. Unmatched junction bases numbered 6, after V lost 0 bases and J lost 7 bases. The germline gives CDR1 KGHSH, CDR2 LQKENI. The CDR3 runs to 16 residues. CDR3 coding DNA: TGTGCCAGCTCACCACCTATAGCGGGAGGGCCGCATACGCAGTATTTT. It encodes CASSPPIAGGPHTQYF.

The V and J genes are TRBV5-1 and TRBJ2-1; D is undetermined. The CDR3 sequence is 14 residues long. Germline V gene sequence: CDR1 SGHRS, CDR2 YFSETQ. The V gene lost 6 bases and the J gene lost 3 bases, with 13 bases spanning the gap. This CDR3 reads CASNRDPGYNEQFF. DNA for the CDR3: TGCGCCAGCAACAGAGACCCCGGCTACAATGAGCAGTTCTTC.

The rearrangement uses TRBV19 and TRBJ1-5; 7 bases align to TRBD1. With V trimmed by 3 bases and J by 1 base, 6 bases remained unmatched. The CDR3 extends over 16 amino acids. CDR1 is LNHDA and CDR2 is SQIVND in the germline V gene (reference sequence). CDR3 in DNA: TGTGCCAGTAGTATTGTAACAGGGGTGAGCAATCAGCCCCAGCATTTT. Translated: CASSIVTGVSNQPQHF. The entire variable domain, with the rest obtained from reference TRBV19 and TRBJ1-5, is as follows: DGGITQSPKYLFRKEGQNVTLSCEQNLNHDAMYWYRQDPGQGLRLIYYSQIVNDFQKGDIAEGYSVSREKKESFPLTVTSAQKNPTAFYLCASSIVTGVSNQPQHFGDGTRLSIL.

The chain joins TRBV19 to TRBJ2-7; 11 nucleotides align to TRBD2. V trimming: 5 bases; J trimming: 3 bases; junction bases outside the gene matches: 12. The V gene's germline CDR1 is LNHDA and CDR2 SQIVND (reference sequence). The CDR3 runs 17 residues. DNA for the CDR3: TGTGCCAGTAGTCCTCAAAAGGGGACTAGCGGCGTCTACGAGCAGTACTTC. It yields the protein CASSPQKGTSGVYEQYF.

The chain uses TRBV19 and TRBJ1-2; D remains unclear. The germline V gene has CDR1 LNHDA and CDR2 SQIVND (reference sequence). The CDR3 sequence is 13 residues long. Trimming pared 6 bases from V and 1 base from J, leaving 9 bases between. The CDR3: CASRKDFNYGYTF. CDR3 sequence (DNA): TGTGCCAGTAGGAAAGACTTTAACTATGGCTACACCTTC. The variable domain in full, with the rest retrieved from reference TRBV19 and TRBJ1-2, is DGGITQSPKYLFRKEGQNVTLSCEQNLNHDAMYWYRQDPGQGLRLIYYSQIVNDFQKGDIAEGYSVSREKKESFPLTVTSAQKNPTAFYLCASRKDFNYGYTFGSGTRLTVV.